This T cell receptor beta chain was profiled in a study of blood T cell repertoires in COVID-19 (TCRdb year 2020). Concerning the study at large: Collaborator samples came from the United States, Italy and Spain and covered acute and convalescent phases of COVID-19. The material from the prospective study consisted of cDNA or gDNA derived from T cells, B-cell-depleted T cells, or PBMCs. The dataset comprised deeply sampled blood TCRbeta repertoires from subjects exposed to, actively infected with, or recovered from COVID-19. A freely available public database, intended as a resource for researchers studying the immune response to SARS-CoV-2, is where the repertoires were released. The samples were drawn from two sources: the first 160 participants of the ongoing ImmuneRACE study, and about 1,300 subjects contributed by 6 global collaborators. The sample metadata nearly always contained a de-identified subject ID, COVID-19 status, age in years and sex. HLA class I and class II types, where available, came from metadata supplied by the sample provider rather than from assay-based typing.

TCRbeta CDR3 regions were amplified from genomic DNA by means of the immunoSEQ Assay, a bias-controlled multiplex PCR. The study's own analysis went as follows. Within the assay, amplification of reference gene primers was used to estimate how many nucleated cells each sample contained. To quantify the absolute abundance of each unique TCRbeta CDR3 rearrangement, sequence reads were collapsed and filtered. For each sample, productive Simpson clonality was calculated as the square root of Simpson's diversity index over productive rearrangements. TCRdb limited this immuneACCESS table to in-frame rearrangements with V and J called. A share of clones is missing; checked studies link under half to unresolved V genes, and the rest is unexplained. That table supplies the V and J calls and clone size; D and trimming were determined from the DNA. Within this sample are about 160,000 clones, with roughly nine tenths of them counted one time only. Roughly 13% of the sample is in the top ten clones.

The CDR3 contains 17 residues, cysteine and phenylalanine counted. The entry retains the CDR3 DNA only, 51 bases that are in frame from base 1. The germline V gene sets CDR1 to SGHDT and CDR2 to YYEEEE. Clipping removes 6 bases from V and 4 bases from J, with 16 as the unmatched junction base count. One collaborating source in Seattle enrolled patients while the patients were actively infected and followed the patients over time throughout the course of disease. Collaborating institutions collected whole blood in K2EDTA tubes following their own protocols. For TCRbeta analysis, collaborators shipped samples as frozen whole blood, isolated PBMCs, or DNA extracted from either of those sample types. Remarks on this clone: Its antigen remains unidentified. No base qualities exist here, and no much larger clone lies one base off it.

Beyond this particular receptor, the publication reports: How much clinical and demographic metadata was included differed by source and by participant, and the metadata was provided uncurated.

The sequence joins TRBV5-6 to TRBJ2-3, and 8 junction bases match TRBD1. Material: peripheral blood. The TCR was taken from a man between 18 and 35 years old with COVID-19, enrolled during active disease. The nucleotides are TGTGCCAGCACCTCCCCCTACCGGGGACAGGAGGCAGATACGCAGTATTTT. The translation is CASTSPYRGQEADTQYF.